This T cell receptor (beta chain) was found in a study of blood T cell repertoires in COVID-19. Study at large: Italy, Spain and the United States were the sources of the convalescent and acute COVID-19 samples. T cells, B-cell-depleted T cells, or PBMCs provided the cDNA or gDNA that served as material.

The CDR3 spans 12 residues. The germline V gene encodes CDR1 MDHEN and CDR2 SYDVKM. V gave up 6 bases and J gave up 8 bases; unmatched junction bases: 3. In the original analysis: Counts of nucleated cells, estimated from reference gene primer amplification, were obtained. Some clones are missing from TCRdb's copy, which holds only in-frame ones; the method was immunoSEQ multiplex PCR. Clone size and V and J calls were adopted from that table, with D and trimming inferred from the DNA. The sample gives hundreds of thousands of clones, roughly 85% of which show up once; roughly 10% is in the top ten. This TCR came from a woman aged 45-60 years who had recovered from COVID-19. The chain recombines TRBV28 with TRBJ1-2; TRBD1 aligns across 10 bases. Sequenced: peripheral blood. CDR3 nucleotides: TGTGCCAGCAGGACAGGGGGCCAAGGCTACACCTTC. The encoded protein is CASRTGGQGYTF.